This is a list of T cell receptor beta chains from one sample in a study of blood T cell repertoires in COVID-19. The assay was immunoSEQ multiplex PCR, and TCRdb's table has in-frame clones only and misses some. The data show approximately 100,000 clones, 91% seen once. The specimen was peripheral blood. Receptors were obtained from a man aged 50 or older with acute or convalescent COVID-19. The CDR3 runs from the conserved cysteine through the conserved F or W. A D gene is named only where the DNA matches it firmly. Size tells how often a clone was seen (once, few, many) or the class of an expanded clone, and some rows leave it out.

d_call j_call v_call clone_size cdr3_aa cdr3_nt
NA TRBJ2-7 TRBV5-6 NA CASSLEHNSYEQYF TGTGCCAGCAGCTTGGAACATAATTCCTACGAGCAGTACTTC
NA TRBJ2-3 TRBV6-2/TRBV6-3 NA CASSLNGLETDTQYF TGTGCCAGCAGTTTGAACGGACTGGAAACAGATACGCAGTATTTT
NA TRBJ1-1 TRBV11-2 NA CASSQDWRNTEAFF TGTGCCAGCAGCCAAGACTGGCGAAACACTGAAGCTTTCTTT
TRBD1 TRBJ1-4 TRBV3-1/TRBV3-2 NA CASRTGPNEKLFF TGTGCCAGCAGGACAGGGCCTAATGAAAAACTGTTTTTT
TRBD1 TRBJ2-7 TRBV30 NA CAWRLQGAYEQYF TGTGCCTGGAGGTTACAGGGGGCCTACGAGCAGTACTTC
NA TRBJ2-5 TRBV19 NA CASRRGRSRQETQYF TGTGCCAGCCGAAGGGGTAGGAGCCGCCAAGAGACCCAGTACTTC
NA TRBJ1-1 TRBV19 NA CASSMKGMNTEAFF TGTGCCAGTAGTATGAAGGGGATGAACACTGAAGCTTTCTTT
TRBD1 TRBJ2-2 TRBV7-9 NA CASGGTGTSLNTGELFF TGTGCCAGCGGGGGGACAGGGACATCCCTGAACACCGGGGAGCTGTTTTTT
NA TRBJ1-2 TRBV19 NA CASSIIGLTAYGYTF TGTGCCAGTAGTATAATTGGACTCACGGCATATGGCTACACCTTC
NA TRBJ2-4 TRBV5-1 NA CASSSAGGGKNIQYF TGCGCCAGCAGCTCGGCCGGAGGAGGCAAAAACATTCAGTACTTC
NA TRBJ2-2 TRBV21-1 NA CASNHLRDRVNTGELFF TGTGCCAGCAACCACCTTAGGGACAGGGTGAACACCGGGGAGCTGTTTTTT
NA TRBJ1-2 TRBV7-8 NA CASSPRAGGYTF TGTGCCAGCAGCCCTAGGGCGGGTGGCTACACCTTC
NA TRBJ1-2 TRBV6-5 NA CASSFAGPPYGYTF TGTGCCAGCAGCTTCGCGGGGCCGCCCTATGGCTACACCTTC
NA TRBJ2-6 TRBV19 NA CASSINSPVGANVLTF TGTGCCAGTAGTATTAATTCGCCAGTGGGGGCCAACGTCCTGACTTTC
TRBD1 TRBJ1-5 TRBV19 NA CASSIGQGSNQPQHF TGTGCCAGTAGTATTGGACAGGGTAGCAATCAGCCCCAGCATTTT
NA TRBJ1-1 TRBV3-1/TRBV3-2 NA CASSSRGGLVITEAFF TGTGCCAGCAGCTCCCGGGGGGGACTGGTTATAACTGAAGCTTTCTTT
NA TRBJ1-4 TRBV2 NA CASSDRLEGEKLFF TGTGCCAGCAGTGATCGGTTGGAGGGTGAAAAACTGTTTTTT
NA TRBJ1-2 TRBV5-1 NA CASSFGENYGYTF TGCGCCAGCAGCTTTGGGGAGAACTATGGCTACACCTTC
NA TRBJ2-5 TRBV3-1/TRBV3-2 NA CASSPPRSGRETQYF TGTGCCAGCAGCCCCCCTAGATCGGGGAGAGAGACCCAGTACTTC
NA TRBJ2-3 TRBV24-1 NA CATSDTPGVADTQYF TGTGCCACCAGTGATACCCCAGGGGTGGCAGATACGCAGTATTTT
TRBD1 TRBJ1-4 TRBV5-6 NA CASSPGQGATNEKLFF TGTGCCAGCAGCCCGGGACAGGGAGCAACTAATGAAAAACTGTTTTTT
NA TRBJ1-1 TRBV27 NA CASSGGQLGEAFF TGTGCCAGCAGTGGCGGACAGTTGGGTGAAGCTTTCTTT
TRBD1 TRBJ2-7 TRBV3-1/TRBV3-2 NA CASSQGWGQGTQTYEQYF TGTGCCAGCAGCCAAGGCTGGGGACAGGGGACTCAGACCTACGAGCAGTACTTC
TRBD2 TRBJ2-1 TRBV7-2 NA CASSSGTSGGAKQFF TGTGCCAGCAGCTCAGGGACTAGCGGGGGGGCAAAGCAGTTCTTC
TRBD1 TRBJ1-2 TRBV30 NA CAWEGISDRGLNYGYTF TGTGCCTGGGAGGGTATCTCGGACAGGGGGCTAAACTATGGCTACACCTTC
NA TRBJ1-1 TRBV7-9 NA CASSLEGRGGTEAFF TGTGCCAGCAGCTTAGAGGGCAGGGGAGGGACTGAAGCTTTCTTT
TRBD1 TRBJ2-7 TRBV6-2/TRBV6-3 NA CASNPDRGTYEQYF TGTGCCAGCAACCCGGACAGGGGGACCTACGAGCAGTACTTC
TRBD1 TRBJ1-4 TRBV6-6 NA CASRRDRGDEKLFF TGTGCCAGCAGGCGAGACAGGGGGGATGAAAAACTGTTTTTT
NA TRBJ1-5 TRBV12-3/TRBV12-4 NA CASSLFDQPQHF TGTGCCAGCAGTTTATTCGATCAGCCCCAGCATTTT
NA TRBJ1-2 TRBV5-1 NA CASSLGDVIYGYTF TGCGCCAGCAGCTTGGGAGATGTTATCTATGGCTACACCTTC
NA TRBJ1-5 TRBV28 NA CASWETGFQQPQHF TGTGCCAGCTGGGAGACGGGGTTCCAACAGCCCCAGCATTTT
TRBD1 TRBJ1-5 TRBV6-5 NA CASTTGIGNQPQHF TGTGCCAGCACGACAGGGATTGGGAATCAGCCCCAGCATTTT
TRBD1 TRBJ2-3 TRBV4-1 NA CASSQDRTGITDTQYF TGCGCCAGCAGCCAGGACAGGACAGGTATCACAGATACGCAGTATTTT
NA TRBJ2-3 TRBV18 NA CASSGTSTDTQYF TGTGCCAGCTCAGGGACTAGCACAGATACGCAGTATTTT
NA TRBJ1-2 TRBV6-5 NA CASSYRQAPYGYTF TGTGCCAGCAGTTACCGACAGGCCCCCTATGGCTACACCTTC
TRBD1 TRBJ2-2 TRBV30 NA CACPSGRRTGRGELFF TGTGCCTGTCCTAGTGGGCGGAGGACAGGCCGCGGGGAGCTGTTTTTT
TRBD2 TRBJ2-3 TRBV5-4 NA CASSATSGGVDTQYF TGTGCCAGCAGCGCGACTAGCGGGGGTGTAGATACGCAGTATTTT
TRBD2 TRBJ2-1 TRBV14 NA CASSRTSGAYNEQFF TGTGCCAGCAGCCGGACTAGCGGGGCCTACAATGAGCAGTTCTTC
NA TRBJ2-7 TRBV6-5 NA CATGIGFSYEQYF TGTGCCACCGGGATCGGGTTCAGCTACGAGCAGTACTTC
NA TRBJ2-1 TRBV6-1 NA CASSEALHRNEQFF TGTGCCAGCAGTGAAGCGCTTCACAGGAATGAGCAGTTCTTC
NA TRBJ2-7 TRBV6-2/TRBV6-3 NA CASSSLSYEQYF TGTGCCAGCAGCTCTCTCTCCTACGAGCAGTACTTC
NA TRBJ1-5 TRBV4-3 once CASSPTHGGPEPQHF TGCGCCAGCAGCCCAACGCACGGGGGGCCCGAGCCCCAGCATTTT
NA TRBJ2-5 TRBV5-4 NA CASSSLGTRQTQYF TGTGCCAGCAGCTCCCTTGGGACTCGACAGACCCAGTACTTC
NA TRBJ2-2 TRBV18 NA CASSPSQNTGELFF TGTGCCAGCTCACCATCACAGAACACCGGGGAGCTGTTTTTT
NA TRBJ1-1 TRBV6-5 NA CASRGGEPNTEAFF TGTGCCAGCAGAGGGGGGGAACCGAACACTGAAGCTTTCTTT
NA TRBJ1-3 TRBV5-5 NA CASSWGVGPSSGNTIYF TGTGCCAGCAGCTGGGGGGTGGGACCGAGCTCTGGAAACACCATATATTTT
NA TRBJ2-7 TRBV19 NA CASSKPGGHEQYF TGTGCCAGTAGTAAGCCTGGGGGCCACGAGCAGTACTTC
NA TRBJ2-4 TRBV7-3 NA CASSLTQDDIQYF TGTGCCAGCAGCTTAACCCAGGATGACATTCAGTACTTC
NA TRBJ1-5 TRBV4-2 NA CASSQESTGDQPQHF TGTGCCAGCAGCCAAGAGTCGACAGGTGATCAGCCCCAGCATTTT
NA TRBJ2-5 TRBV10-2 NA CASSGQRGETQYF TGCGCCAGTTCGGGCCAACGCGGGGAGACCCAGTACTTC
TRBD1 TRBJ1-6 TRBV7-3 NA CASSIDGQASGPLHF TGTGCCAGCAGCATAGACGGACAGGCCTCCGGACCCCTCCACTTT
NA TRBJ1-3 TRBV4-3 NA CASSQDRGVGTIYF TGCGCCAGCAGCCAAGATAGGGGCGTAGGCACCATATATTTT
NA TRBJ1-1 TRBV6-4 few CASSEEVHTEAFF TGTGCCAGCAGTGAAGAGGTACACACTGAAGCTTTCTTT
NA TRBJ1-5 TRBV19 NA CATLAGSNQPQHF TGTGCCACCCTAGCCGGGAGCAATCAGCCCCAGCATTTT
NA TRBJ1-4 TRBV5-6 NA CASSLGGPSSEKLFF TGTGCCAGCAGCTTGGGAGGGCCCAGCAGTGAAAAACTGTTTTTT
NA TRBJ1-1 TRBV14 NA CASSQDLGALNTEAFF TGTGCCAGCAGCCAAGATTTGGGAGCACTTAACACTGAAGCTTTCTTT
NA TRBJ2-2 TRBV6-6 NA CASRPDRNTGELFF TGTGCCAGCAGGCCCGACAGGAACACCGGGGAGCTGTTTTTT